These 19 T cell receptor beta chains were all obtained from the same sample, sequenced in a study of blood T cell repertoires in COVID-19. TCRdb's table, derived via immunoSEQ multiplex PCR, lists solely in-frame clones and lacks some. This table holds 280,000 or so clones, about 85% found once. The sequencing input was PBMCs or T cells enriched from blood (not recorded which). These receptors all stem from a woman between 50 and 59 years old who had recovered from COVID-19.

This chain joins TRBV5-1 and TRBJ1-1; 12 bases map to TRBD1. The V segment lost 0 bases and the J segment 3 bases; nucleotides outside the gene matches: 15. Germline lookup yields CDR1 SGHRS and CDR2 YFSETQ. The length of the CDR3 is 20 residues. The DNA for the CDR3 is TGCGCCAGCAGCTTGGTCCTTTATCGGGACAGGGGGCTTTTTTACACTGAAGCTTTCTTT. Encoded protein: CASSLVLYRDRGLFYTEAFF.

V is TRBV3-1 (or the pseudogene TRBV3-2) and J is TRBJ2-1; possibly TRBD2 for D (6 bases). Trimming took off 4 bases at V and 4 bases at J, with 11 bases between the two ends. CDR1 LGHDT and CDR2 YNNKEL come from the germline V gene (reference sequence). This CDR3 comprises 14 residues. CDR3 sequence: CASSRDSTYNEQFF. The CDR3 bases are TGTGCCAGCAGCCGGGACTCCACTTACAATGAGCAGTTCTTC.

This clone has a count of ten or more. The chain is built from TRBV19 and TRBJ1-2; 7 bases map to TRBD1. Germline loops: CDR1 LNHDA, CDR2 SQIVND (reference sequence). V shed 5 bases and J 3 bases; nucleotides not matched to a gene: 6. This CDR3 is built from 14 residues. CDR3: CASSPDRVDYGYTF. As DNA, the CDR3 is TGTGCCAGTAGTCCTGACAGGGTGGACTATGGCTACACCTTC.

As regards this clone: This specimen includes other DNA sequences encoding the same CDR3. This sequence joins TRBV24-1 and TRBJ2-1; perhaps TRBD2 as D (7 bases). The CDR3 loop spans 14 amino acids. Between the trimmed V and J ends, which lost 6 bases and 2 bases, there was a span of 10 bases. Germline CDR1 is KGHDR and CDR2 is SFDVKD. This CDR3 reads CATSRGGTYNEQFF. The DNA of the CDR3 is TGTGCCACCAGTAGGGGGGGAACCTACAATGAGCAGTTCTTC.

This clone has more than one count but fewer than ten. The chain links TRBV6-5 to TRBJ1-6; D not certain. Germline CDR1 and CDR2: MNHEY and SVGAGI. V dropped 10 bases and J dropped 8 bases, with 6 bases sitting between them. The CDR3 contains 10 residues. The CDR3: CATSYSPLHF. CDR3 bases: TGTGCCACCAGCTATTCACCCCTCCACTTT.

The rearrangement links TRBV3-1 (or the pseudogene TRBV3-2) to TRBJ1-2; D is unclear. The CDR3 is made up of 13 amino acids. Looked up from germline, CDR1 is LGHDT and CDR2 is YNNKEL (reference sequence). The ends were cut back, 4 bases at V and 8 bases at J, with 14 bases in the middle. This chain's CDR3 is CASSPGSRSGYTF. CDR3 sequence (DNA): TGTGCCAGCAGCCCCGGAAGTAGGAGCGGCTACACCTTC.

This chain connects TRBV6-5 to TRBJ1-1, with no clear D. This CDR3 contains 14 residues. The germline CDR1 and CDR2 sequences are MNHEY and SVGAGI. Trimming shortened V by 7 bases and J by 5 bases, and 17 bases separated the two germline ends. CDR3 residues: CASTQRALGTEAFF. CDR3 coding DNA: TGTGCCAGCACCCAGCGGGCGCTTGGGACTGAAGCTTTCTTT.

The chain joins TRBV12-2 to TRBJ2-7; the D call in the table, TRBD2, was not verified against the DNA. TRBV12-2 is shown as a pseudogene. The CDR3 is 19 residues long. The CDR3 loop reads CASRLGDLGGLAGGNEQYF. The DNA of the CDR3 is TGTGCAAGTCGCTTAGGTGATCTGGGAGGGCTAGCGGGAGGTAACGAGCAGTACTTC.

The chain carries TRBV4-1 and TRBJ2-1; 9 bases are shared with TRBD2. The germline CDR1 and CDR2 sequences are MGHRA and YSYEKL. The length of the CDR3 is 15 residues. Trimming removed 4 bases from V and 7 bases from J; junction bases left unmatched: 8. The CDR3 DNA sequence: TGCGCCAGCAGCCGAATCGGGCTAGCGGGGAATGAGCAGTTCTTC. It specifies CASSRIGLAGNEQFF.

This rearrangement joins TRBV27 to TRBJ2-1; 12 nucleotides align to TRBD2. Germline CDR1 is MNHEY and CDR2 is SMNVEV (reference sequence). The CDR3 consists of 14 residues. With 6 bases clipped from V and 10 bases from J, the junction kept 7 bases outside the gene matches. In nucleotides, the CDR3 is TGTGCCAGCAGGCTAGCGGGAGGGCCCTTAGAGCAGTTCTTC. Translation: CASRLAGGPLEQFF.

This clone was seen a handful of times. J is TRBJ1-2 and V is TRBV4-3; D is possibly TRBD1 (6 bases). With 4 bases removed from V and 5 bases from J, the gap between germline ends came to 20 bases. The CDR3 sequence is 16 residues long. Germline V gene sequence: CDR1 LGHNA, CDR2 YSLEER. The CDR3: CASSRVGSDSAYGYTF. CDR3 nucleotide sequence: TGCGCCAGCAGCCGGGTAGGATCGGACAGCGCTTATGGCTACACCTTC.

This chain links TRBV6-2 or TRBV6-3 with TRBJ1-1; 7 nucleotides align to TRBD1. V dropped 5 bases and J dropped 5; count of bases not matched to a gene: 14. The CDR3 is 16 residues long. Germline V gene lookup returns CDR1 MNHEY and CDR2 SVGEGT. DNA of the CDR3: TGTGCCAGCAGTGATCCGGGACAGATATTGCGAACTGAAGCTTTCTTT. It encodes CASSDPGQILRTEAFF.

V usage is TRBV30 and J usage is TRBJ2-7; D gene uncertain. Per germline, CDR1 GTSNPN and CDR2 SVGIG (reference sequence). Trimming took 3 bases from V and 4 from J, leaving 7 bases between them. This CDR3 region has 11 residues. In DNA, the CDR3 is TGTGCCTGGAGAGGAGTATACGAGCAGTACTTC. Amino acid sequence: CAWRGVYEQYF.

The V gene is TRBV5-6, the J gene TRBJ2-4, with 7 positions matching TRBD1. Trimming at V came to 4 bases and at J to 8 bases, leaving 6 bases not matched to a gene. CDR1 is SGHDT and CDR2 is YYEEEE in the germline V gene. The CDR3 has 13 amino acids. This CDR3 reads CASSRQGVHIQYF. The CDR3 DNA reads TGTGCCAGCAGCCGACAGGGCGTCCACATTCAGTACTTC.

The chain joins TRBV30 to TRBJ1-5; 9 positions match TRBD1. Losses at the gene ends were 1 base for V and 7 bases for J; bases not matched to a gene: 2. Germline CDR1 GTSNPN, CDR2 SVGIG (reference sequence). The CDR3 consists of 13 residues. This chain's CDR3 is CAWSGTGVQPQHF. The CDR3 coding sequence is TGTGCCTGGAGTGGGACAGGGGTCCAGCCCCAGCATTTT.

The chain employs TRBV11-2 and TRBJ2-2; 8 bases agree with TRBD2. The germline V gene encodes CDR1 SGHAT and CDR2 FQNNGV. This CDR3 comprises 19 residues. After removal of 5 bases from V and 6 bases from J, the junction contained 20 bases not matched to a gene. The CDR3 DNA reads TGTGCCAGCAGCGTCCCTACGACGGGGGGGGCAATAAGGTCCGGGGAGCTGTTTTTT. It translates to CASSVPTTGGAIRSGELFF.

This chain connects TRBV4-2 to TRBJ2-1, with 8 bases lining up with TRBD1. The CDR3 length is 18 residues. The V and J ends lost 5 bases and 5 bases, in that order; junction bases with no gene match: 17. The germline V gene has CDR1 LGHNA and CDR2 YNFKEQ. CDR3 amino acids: CASSARTGPEVVHNEQFF. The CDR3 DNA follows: TGTGCCAGCAGCGCCCGGACAGGGCCGGAGGTAGTGCACAATGAGCAGTTCTTC.

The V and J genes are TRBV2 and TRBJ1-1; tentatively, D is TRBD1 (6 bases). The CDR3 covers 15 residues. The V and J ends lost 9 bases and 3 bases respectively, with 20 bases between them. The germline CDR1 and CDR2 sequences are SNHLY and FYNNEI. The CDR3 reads CARDSGQIRDTEAFF. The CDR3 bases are TGTGCCAGGGATTCTGGACAGATTAGGGACACTGAAGCTTTCTTT. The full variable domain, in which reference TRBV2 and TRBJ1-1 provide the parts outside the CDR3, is EPEVTQTPSHQVTQMGQEVILRCVPISNHLYFYWYRQILGQKVEFLVSFYNNEISEKSEIFDDQFSVERPDGSNFTLKIRSTKLEDSAMYFCARDSGQIRDTEAFFGQGTRLTVV.

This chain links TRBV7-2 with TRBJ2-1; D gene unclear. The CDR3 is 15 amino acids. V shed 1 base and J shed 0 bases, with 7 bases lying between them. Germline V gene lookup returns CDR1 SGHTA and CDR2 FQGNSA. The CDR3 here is CASSLVSVSYNEQFF. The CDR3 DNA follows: TGTGCCAGCAGCTTAGTTTCGGTCTCCTACAATGAGCAGTTCTTC.